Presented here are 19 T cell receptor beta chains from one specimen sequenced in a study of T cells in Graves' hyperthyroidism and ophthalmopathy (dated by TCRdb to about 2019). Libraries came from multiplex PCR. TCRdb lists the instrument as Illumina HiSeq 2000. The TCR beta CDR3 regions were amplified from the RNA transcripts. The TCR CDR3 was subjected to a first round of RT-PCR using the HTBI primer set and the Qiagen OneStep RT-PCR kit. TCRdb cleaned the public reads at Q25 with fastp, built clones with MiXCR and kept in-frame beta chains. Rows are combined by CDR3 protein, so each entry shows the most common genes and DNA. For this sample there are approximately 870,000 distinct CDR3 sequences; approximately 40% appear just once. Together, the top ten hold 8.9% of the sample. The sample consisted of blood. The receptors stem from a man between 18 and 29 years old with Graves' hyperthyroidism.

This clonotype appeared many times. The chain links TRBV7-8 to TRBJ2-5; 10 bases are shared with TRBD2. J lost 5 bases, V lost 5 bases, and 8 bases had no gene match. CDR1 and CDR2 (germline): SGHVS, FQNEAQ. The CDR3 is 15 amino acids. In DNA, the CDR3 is TGTGCCAGCAGCAGCCGGACTAGCGGCGCGGAGACCCAGTACTTC. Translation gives CASSSRTSGAETQYF.

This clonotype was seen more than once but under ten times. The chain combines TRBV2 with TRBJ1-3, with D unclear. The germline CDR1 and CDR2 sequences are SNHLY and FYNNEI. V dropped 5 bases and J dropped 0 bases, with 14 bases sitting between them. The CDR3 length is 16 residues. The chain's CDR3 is CASSRNLAGSGNTIYF. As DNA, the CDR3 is TGTGCCAGCAGTCGGAATCTTGCGGGCTCTGGAAACACCATATATTTT.

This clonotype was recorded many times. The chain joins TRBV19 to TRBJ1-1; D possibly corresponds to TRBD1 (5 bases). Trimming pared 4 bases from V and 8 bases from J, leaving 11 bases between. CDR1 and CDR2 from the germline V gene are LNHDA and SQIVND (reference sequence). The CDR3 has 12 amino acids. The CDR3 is CASSKWDGEAFF. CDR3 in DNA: TGTGCCAGTAGTAAGTGGGACGGGGAAGCTTTCTTT.

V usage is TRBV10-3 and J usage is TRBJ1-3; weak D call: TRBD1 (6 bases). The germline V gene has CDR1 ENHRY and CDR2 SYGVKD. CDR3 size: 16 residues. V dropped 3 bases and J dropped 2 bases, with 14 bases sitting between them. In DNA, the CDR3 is TGTGCCATCAGTGAACGGCAGGGGATAACTGGAAACACCATATATTTT. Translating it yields CAISERQGITGNTIYF.

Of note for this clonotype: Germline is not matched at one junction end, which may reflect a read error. This CDR3 reads CASSPRDRANTGELFF. CDR3 sequence (DNA): TGTGCTAGCAGCCCAAGGGACCGAGCGAACACCGGGGAGCTGTTTTTT. The chain couples TRBV7-7 to TRBJ2-2, with D possibly called TRBD1 or TRBD2 (5 bases each). The CDR3 consists of 16 residues. Germline CDR1 SSHAT, CDR2 FNYEAQ (reference sequence).

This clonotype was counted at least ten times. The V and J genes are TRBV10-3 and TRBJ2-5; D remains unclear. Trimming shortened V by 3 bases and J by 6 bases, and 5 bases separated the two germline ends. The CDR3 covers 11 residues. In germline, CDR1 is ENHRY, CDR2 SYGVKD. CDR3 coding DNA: TGTGCCATCAGTGACGGAAAGACCCAGTACTTC. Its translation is CAISDGKTQYF.

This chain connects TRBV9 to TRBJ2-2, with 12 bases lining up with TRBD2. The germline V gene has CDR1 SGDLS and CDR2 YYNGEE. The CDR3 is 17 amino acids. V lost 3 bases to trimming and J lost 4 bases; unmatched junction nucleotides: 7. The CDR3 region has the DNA TGTGCCAGCAGCGCGACTAGCGGGAGCATGAGCACCGGGGAGCTGTTTTTT. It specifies CASSATSGSMSTGELFF.

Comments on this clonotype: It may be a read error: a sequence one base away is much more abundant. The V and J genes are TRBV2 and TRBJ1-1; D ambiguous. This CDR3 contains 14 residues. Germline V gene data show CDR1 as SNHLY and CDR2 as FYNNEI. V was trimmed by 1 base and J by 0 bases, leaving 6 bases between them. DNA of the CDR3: TGTGCCAGCAGTGAAGGGGTTATGAACACTGAAGCTTTCTTT. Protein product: CASSEGVMNTEAFF.

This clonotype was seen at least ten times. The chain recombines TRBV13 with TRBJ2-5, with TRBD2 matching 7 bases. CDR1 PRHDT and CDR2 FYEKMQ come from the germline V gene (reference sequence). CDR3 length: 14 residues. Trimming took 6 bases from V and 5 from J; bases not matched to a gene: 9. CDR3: CASRVGGSRETQYF. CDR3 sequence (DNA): TGTGCCAGCAGGGTCGGGGGGTCACGGGAGACCCAGTACTTC.

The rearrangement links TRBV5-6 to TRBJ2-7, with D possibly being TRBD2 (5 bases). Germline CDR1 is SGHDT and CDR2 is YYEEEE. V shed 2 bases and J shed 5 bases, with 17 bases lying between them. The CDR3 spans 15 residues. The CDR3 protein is CASSFPGGSIHEQYF. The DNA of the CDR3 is TGTGCCAGCAGCTTTCCGGGCGGGTCTATCCACGAGCAGTACTTC.

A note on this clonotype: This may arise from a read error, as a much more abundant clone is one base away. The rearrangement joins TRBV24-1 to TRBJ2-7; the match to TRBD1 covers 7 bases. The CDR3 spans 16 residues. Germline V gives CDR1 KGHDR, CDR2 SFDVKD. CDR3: CATSDQPWDSTYGQYF. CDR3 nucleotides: TGTGCCACCAGTGACCAGCCTTGGGACAGCACCTACGGGCAGTACTTC.

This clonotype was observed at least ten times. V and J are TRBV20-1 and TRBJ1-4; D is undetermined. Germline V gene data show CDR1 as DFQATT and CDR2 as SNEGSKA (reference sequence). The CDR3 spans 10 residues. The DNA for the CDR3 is TGCAGCGCCCGAGATGAAAAACTGTTTTTT. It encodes CSARDEKLFF.

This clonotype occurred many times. The CDR3 DNA sequence: TGTGCCAGCAAGGGGCAGGTAAATCAGCCCCAGCATTTT. The encoded protein is CASKGQVNQPQHF. J is TRBJ1-5 and V is TRBV2; D perhaps matches TRBD1 (5 bases). CDR1 and CDR2 (germline): SNHLY, FYNNEI. V lost 7 bases and J lost 4, with 11 bases in between. The CDR3 runs 13 residues.

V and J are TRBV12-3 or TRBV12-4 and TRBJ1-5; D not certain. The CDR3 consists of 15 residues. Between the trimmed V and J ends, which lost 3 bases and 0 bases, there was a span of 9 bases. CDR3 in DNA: TGTGCCAGCAGTTTTCGGCTGGGTAGCAATCAGCCCCAGCATTTT. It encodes CASSFRLGSNQPQHF.

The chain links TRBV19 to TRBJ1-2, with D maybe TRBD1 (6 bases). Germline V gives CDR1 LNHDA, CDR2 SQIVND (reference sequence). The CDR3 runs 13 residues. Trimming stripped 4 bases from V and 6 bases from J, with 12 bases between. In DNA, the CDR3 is TGTGCCAGTAGTACAGGGGAACTCGATGGCTACACCTTC. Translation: CASSTGELDGYTF.

CDR3 sequence (DNA): TGCAGTGCTAGGTTTCAACTGAACACTGAAGCTTTCTTT. Protein: CSARFQLNTEAFF. V is TRBV20-1 and J is TRBJ1-1; D remains ambiguous. Germline V gives CDR1 DFQATT, CDR2 SNEGSKA (reference sequence). The V end lost 3 bases, the J end lost 0 bases, and 8 bases lay between the germline ends. This CDR3 has 13 residues.

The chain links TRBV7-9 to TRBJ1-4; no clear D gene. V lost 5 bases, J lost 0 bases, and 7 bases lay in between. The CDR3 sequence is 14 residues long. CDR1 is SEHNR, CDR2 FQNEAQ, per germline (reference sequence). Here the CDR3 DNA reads TGTGCCAGCAGCCAGTATTCAACTAATGAAAAACTGTTTTTT. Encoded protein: CASSQYSTNEKLFF.

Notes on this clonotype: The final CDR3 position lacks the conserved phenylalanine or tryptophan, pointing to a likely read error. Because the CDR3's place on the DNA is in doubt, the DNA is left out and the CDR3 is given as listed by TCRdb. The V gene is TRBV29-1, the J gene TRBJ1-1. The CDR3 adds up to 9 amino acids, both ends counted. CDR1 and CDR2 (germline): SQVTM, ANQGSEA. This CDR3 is CSVVLTANY.

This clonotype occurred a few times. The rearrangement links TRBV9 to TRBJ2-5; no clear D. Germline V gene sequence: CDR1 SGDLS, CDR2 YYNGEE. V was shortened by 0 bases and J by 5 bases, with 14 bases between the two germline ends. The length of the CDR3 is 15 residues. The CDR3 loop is CASSVGNGFGETQYF. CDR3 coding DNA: TGTGCCAGCAGCGTAGGGAACGGGTTCGGGGAGACCCAGTACTTC. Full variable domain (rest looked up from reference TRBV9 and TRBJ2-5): DSGVTQTPKHLITATGQRVTLRCSPRSGDLSVYWYQQSLDQGLQFLIQYYNGEERAKGNILERFSAQQFPDLHSELNLSSLELGDSALYFCASSVGNGFGETQYFGPGTRLLVL.